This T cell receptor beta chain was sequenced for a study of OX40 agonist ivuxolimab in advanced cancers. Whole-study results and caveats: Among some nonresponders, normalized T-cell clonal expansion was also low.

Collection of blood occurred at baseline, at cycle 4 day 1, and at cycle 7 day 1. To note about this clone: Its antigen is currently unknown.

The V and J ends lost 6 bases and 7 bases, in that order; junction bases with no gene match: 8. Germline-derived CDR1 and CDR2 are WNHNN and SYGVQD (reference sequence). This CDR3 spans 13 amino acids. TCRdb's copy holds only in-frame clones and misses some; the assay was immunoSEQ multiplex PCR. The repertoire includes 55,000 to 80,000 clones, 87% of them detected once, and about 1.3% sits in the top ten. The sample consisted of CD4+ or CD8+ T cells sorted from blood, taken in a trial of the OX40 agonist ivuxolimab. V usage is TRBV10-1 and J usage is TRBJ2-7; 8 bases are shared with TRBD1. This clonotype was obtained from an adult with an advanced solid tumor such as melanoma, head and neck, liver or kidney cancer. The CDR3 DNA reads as TGCGCCAGCAGCCCTGGACAGGGTGGAGAGCAGTACTTC. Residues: CASSPGQGGEQYF.